This is a list of T cell receptor beta chains from one sample in a study of cytomegalovirus exposure and HLA in healthy donors. Clones were sequenced by immunoSEQ multiplex PCR, and TCRdb holds only the in-frame ones, with some missing. The data contain about 190,000 clones, roughly 81% of them singletons. The sample taken for sequencing was PBMCs. The receptor source for this set is a woman in her thirties in good health and CMV-seropositive. CDR3s leave out the opening cysteine and the closing phenylalanine or tryptophan. Each record gives: V gene, CDR3 length, CDR3 protein.

TRBV5-4 11 ASSLRRDQGYT
TRBV6-1 13 ASRAGQVSTDTQY
TRBV19 9 ASNRDRAVF
TRBV18 15 ASSQRGGQGIGNTIY
TRBV10-1 13 ASSGGGDLAYEQY
TRBV10-3 13 AISETGESYNEQF
TRBV6-1 13 ASSEALAGYYEQY
TRBV14 12 ASSQGTGVSEAF
TRBV19 13 ASTKTVHSNQPQH
TRBV19 17 ASSIELAGWPSSYNEQF
TRBV4-1 14 ASTGRLAGSNNEQF
TRBV7-6 13 ASSSGLGGGQPQH
TRBV5-1 14 ASSLGSGPLNTEAF
TRBV4-1 13 ASSQGTGLEEKLF
TRBV12-5 11 ASGSGQFSEAF
TRBV7-7 15 ASSPWRSGPAGETQY
TRBV5-1 14 ASSPGRGNGGIEAF
TRBV27 12 ASSLSQGEGTLF
TRBV10-1 11 ASSPTGTDTQY
TRBV10-2 12 ASSESGDEGEQY
TRBV4-1 12 ASSQVGLQETQY
TRBV10-3 9 ATWGGAGEF
TRBV28 14 ASSPTLGGRVNEQF
TRBV5-1 14 ASSLTSGGLRNEQF
TRBV28 13 ASSPQGYSNQPQH
TRBV5-1 11 ASSLASNTEAF
TRBV2 11 ASNRETYTEAF
TRBV19 14 ASSMLAVSSYNEQF
TRBV11-2 16 ASSQGGLAGALTYEQY